This T cell receptor (beta chain) was recorded in a study of T cell repertoires in cytomegalovirus infection (dated by TCRdb to the late 2010s). Study-level background: Donor HLA type was relevant to the analysis, as public TCR beta signatures indicated carriage of CMV infection together with the matching HLA type.

The reads were generated on an Illumina HiSeq 1500. The public reads were reprocessed in TCRdb via fastp at Q25 and MiXCR, keeping in-frame beta chains. Under each unique CDR3 protein, matching rows form one entry showing the most common genes and DNA. This sample has some 300,000 distinct CDR3 sequences in its table, and roughly 13% of those were observed once. The ten largest clones represent 8.5% to 10% of the sample. From cysteine to phenylalanine, the CDR3 is 13 amino acids long. Here the CDR3 DNA is all that survives: 39 bases in frame from base 1. Looking up the germline V gene (reference sequence) yields CDR1 DFQATT and CDR2 SNEGSKA. The germline ends are 11 bases apart after V is trimmed by 5 bases and J by 2 bases. The paper as a whole reports these results and caveats: The ex vivo response was dominated by HLA-C-restricted CMV-specific TCR beta clonotypes, and the single most frequent clonotype in two of eight donors was supplied by these HLA-C-restricted clonotypes. Cumulative frequency of public TCR beta family members discriminated carriers of CMV infection plus the relevant HLA type in this cohort and an independent 352-donor cohort.

A few counts support this clonotype. Its recognized antigen is unknown. No quality values exist for individual bases; no much larger clone is one base distant. The TCR was taken from a human donor in good health (CMV status not recorded). Some clones in this sample may be carry-over from other donors' samples. In this chain, TRBV20-1 is recombined with TRBJ2-3; too little of a D gene remains to name it. Sequences were obtained from PBMCs. CDR3 protein: CSASPGSTDTQYF. The DNA sequence is TGCAGTGCTTCCCCCGGGTCCACAGATACGCAGTATTTT.